This T cell receptor (beta chain) originates from a study of blood T cell repertoires in COVID-19. The wider study: From the United States, Italy and Spain came samples of acute and convalescent COVID-19. T cells, B-cell-depleted T cells, or PBMCs provided the cDNA or gDNA that served as material.

In the authors' methods: Quantification of nucleated cells was approximated via reference gene primer amplification. The method was immunoSEQ multiplex PCR; TCRdb's version includes in-frame clones alone and lacks a portion of them. D and trimming come from the DNA, and the V and J calls and clone size come from that table. Among some 45,000 clones listed, 82% were seen once. Germline V gene lookup returns CDR1 SGHAT and CDR2 FQNNGV. The CDR3 has 13 amino acids. Trimming removed 2 bases from V and 7 bases from J, with 10 bases in between. The TCR sequence derives from a human donor in a cohort sampled during active COVID-19. The source material was peripheral blood. This chain connects TRBV11-2 to TRBJ2-3, with D perhaps matching TRBD1 (5 bases). Here the CDR3 reads CASSLQGVNTQYF. The CDR3 bases are TGTGCCAGCAGCTTACAGGGTGTAAATACGCAGTATTTT. Combining the CDR3 with reference TRBV11-2 and TRBJ2-3 gives the whole variable domain EAGVAQSPRYKIIEKRQSVAFWCNPISGHATLYWYQQILGQGPKLLIQFQNNGVVDDSQLPKDRFSAERLKGVDSTLKIQPAKLEDSAVYLCASSLQGVNTQYFGPGTRLTVL.